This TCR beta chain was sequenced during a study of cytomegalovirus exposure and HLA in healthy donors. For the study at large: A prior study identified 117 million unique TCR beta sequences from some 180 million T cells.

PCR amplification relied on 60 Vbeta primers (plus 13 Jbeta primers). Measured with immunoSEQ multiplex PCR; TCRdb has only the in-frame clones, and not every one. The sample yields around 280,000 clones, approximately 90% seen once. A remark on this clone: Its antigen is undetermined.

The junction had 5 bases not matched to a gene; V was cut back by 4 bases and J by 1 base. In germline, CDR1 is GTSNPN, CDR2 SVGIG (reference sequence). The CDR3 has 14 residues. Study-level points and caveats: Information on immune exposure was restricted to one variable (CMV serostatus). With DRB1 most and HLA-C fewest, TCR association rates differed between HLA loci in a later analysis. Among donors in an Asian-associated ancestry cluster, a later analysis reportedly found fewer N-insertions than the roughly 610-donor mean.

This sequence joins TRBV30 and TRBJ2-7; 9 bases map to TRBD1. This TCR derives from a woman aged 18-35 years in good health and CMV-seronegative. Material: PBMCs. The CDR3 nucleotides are TGTGCCTGGAACACTGGACAGGGGTCCTACGAGCAGTACTTC. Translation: CAWNTGQGSYEQYF.